This T cell receptor beta chain was obtained from a study of cytomegalovirus exposure and HLA in healthy donors listed by TCRdb under 2017. With respect to the entire study: A later analysis indicated that the 120 or so validation repertoires were generated on the platform also employed for the 720 or so repertoires of the first cohort. The study aimed to test whether signatures of past pathogen exposure could be identified by cataloging public T cell receptors. Along with the approximately 650-subject first cohort, a separate validation cohort of over 90 different subjects was used. To predict cytomegalovirus infection status, the study brought together high-throughput TCR immunosequencing, statistical association of individual TCRs with disease status, and machine learning. Beyond this particular receptor, the publication reports: In vitro tests confirmed that a few of the cytomegalovirus-associated TCR beta chains recognize cytomegalovirus antigens. A later analysis found that TCRs clustered in the first cohort also tended to co-occur in the 120 validation repertoires, with 90% to 95% of cluster scores above 0. Most TCR sequences were observed very rarely across donors, whereas some public TCRs were present in many individuals. It was suggested by the authors that the approach could potentially be generalized to other disease states and immunological phenotypes. The classifier was reported to diagnose cytomegalovirus status with high specificity and sensitivity in both the original cohort and the validation cohort. All 120 or so repertoires were used to score co-occurrence in the validation cohort in a later analysis, because that analysis had no HLA typing for the cohort. The study listed 150 to 200 TCR beta chains as associated with cytomegalovirus.

The CDR3 runs 18 amino acids, cysteine and phenylalanine included. Just CDR3 DNA is preserved here, 54 bases in frame from base 1. Sequences SGHRS (CDR1) and YFSETQ (CDR2) are obtained from the germline V gene. V loses 2 bases at its end and J loses 0 bases; junction bases beyond the gene matches: 13. Note on this clone: Its specific antigen is unknown. No per-base quality is available; no much larger clone lies one base away.

Library construction relied on the immunoSEQ multiplex PCR assay. The study's own analysis went as follows. A statistical classification framework was developed to diagnose cytomegalovirus status using the catalog of TCR beta chain sequences. Here the immuneACCESS table is served through TCRdb, limited to in-frame sequences with V and J called. Missing clones are a known gap in these copies; in checked studies unresolved V genes cover under half, and the rest lacks a known reason. V and J calls and clone size are those listed in that table; D and trimming were worked out from the DNA. This sample gives more than 150,000 clones in total; 70% to 90% of them show up just once. In total, the top ten clones hold under 3% of the sample. Separate from the approximately 690-subject first cohort, the validation cohort of about 110 subjects was the group to which the donors belonged.

This TCR came from a man aged 18 to 30 in good health and CMV-seronegative. The chain is encoded by TRBV5-1 joined to TRBJ1-1; 7 bases in between match TRBD1. The specimen sequenced was PBMCs. The nucleotide sequence reads as follows: TGCGCCAGCAGCTTCTCCGACAGGGTACGTACAATGAACACTGAAGCTTTCTTT. Its amino acids are CASSFSDRVRTMNTEAFF.